The 3 T cell receptor beta chains presented below share a single source sample, sequenced in a study of shared clonotypes between healthy human individuals. Some clones are missing from TCRdb's copy, which holds only in-frame ones; the method was immunoSEQ multiplex PCR. The table includes roughly 2.5 million clones, more than 80% detected once. Sequencing input: naive CD4+ T cells sorted from blood. Subset noted: CD45RA+ positively selected. These TCRs come from a man aged 18 to 29 in good health.

A single count supports this clone. CDR3 coding DNA: TGTGCCAGCAGTTACCCGGGCCCCAAGGGGGATGAGCAGTTCTTC. Its protein is CASSYPGPKGDEQFF. V and J are TRBV6-6 and TRBJ2-1, with a weak D call TRBD1 (6 bases). This CDR3 is built from 15 residues. Per germline, CDR1 MNHNY and CDR2 SVGAGI (reference sequence). Trimming left V 2 bases short and J 8 bases short, with 16 bases between.

The genes are TRBV19 and TRBJ1-2; D is undetermined. Trimming took 6 bases from V and 10 from J, leaving 24 bases between them. The length of the CDR3 is 15 residues. CDR1 and CDR2 (germline): LNHDA, SQIVND (reference sequence). The CDR3 sequence is CASSPSVVHSLFYTF. The CDR3 nucleotides are TGTGCCAGTAGCCCCTCTGTTGTACACTCCCTTTTCTACACCTTC.

The rearrangement joins TRBV5-1 to TRBJ2-5; 10 bases match TRBD1. Germline V gene data show CDR1 as SGHRS and CDR2 as YFSETQ. Trimming cost V 0 bases and J 11 bases; bases outside gene matches: 10. This CDR3 region has 15 residues. CDR3 DNA: TGCGCCAGCAGCTTGGTTTTAGGGACAGGGGATCAGCAGTACTTC. The encoded protein is CASSLVLGTGDQQYF.